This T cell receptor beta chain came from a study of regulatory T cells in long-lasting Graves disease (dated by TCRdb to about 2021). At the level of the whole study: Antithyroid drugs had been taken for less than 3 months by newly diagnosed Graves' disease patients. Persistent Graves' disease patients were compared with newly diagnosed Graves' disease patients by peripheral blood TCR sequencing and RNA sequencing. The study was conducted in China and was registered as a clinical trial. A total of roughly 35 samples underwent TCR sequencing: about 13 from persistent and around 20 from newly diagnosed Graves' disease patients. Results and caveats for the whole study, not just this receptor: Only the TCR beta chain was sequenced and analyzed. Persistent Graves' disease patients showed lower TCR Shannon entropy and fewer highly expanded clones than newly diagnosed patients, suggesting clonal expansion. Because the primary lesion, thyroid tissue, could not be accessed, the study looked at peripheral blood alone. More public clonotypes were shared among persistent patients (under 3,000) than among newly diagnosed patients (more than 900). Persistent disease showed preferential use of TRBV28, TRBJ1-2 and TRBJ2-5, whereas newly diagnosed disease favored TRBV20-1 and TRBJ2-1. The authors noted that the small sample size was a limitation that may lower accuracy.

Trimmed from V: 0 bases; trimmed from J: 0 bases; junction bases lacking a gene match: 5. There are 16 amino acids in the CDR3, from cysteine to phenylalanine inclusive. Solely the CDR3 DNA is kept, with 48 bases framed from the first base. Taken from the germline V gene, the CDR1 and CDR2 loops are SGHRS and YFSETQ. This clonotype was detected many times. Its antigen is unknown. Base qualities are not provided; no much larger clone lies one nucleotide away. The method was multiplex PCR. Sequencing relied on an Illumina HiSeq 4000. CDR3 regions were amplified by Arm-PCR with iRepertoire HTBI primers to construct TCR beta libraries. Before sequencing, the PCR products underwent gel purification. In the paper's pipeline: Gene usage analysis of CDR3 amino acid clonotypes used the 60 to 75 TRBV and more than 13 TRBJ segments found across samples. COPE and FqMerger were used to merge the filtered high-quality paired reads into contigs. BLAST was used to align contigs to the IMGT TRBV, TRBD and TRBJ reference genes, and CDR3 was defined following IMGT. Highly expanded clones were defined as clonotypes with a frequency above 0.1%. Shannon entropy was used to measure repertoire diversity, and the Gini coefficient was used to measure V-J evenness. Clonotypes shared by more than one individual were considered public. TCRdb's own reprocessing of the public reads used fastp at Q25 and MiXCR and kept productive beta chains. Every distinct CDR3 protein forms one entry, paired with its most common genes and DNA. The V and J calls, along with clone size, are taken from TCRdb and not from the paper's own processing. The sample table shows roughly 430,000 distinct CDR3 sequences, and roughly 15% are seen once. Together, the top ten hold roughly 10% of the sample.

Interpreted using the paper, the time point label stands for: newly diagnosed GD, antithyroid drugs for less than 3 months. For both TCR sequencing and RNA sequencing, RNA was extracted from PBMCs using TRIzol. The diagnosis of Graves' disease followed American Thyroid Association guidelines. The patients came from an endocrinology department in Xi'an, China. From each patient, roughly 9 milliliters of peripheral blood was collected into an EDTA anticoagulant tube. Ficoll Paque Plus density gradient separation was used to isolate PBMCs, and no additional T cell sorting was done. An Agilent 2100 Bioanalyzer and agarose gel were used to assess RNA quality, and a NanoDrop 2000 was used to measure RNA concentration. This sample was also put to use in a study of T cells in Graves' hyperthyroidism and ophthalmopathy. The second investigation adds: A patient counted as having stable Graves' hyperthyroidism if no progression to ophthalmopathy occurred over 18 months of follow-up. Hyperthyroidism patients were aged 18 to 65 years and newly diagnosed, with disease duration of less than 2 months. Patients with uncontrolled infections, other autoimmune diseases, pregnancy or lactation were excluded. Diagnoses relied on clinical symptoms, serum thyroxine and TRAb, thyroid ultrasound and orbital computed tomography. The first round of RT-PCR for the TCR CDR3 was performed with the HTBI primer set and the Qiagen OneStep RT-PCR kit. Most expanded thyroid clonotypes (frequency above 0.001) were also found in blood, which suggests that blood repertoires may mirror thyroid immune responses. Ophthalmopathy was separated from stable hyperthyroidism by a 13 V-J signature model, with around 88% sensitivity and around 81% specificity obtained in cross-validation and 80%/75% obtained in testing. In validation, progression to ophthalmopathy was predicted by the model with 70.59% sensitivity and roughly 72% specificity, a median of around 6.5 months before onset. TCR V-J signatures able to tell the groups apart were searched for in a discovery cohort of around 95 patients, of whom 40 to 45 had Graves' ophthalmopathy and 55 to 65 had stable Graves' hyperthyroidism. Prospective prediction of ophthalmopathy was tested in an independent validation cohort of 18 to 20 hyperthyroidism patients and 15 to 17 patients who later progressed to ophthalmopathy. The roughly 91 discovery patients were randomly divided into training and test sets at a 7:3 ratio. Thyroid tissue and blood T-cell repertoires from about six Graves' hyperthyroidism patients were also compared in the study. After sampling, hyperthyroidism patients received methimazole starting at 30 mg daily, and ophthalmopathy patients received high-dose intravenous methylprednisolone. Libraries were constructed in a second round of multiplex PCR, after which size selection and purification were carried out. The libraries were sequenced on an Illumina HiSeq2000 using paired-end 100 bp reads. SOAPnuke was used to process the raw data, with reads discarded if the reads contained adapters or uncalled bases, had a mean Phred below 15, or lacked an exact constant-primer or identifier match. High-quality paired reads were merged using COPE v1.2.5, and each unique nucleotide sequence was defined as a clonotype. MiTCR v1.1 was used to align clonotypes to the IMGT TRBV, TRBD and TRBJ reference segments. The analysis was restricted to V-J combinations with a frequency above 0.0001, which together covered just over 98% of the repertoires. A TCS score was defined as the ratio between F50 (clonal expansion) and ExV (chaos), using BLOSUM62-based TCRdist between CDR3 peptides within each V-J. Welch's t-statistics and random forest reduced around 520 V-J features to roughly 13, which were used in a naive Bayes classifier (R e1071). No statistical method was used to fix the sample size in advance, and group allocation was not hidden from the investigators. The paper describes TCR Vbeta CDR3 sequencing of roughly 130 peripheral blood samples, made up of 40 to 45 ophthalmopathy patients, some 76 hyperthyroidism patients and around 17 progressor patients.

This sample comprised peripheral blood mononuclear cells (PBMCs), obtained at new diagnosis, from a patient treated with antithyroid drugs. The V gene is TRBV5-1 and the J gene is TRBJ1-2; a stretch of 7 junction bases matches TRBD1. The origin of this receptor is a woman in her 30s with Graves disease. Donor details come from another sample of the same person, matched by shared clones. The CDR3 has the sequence CASSLEGQSSNYGYTF. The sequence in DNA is TGCGCCAGCAGCTTGGAGGGACAGTCATCTAACTATGGCTACACCTTC.